This T cell receptor (beta chain) was profiled in a study of shared clonotypes between healthy human individuals. For every subset, genomic DNA was evenly distributed across several immunoSEQ plates. Repertoires were generated with immunoSEQ multiplex PCR, while TCRdb's copy carries only in-frame clones and drops some. The sample carries some 2.1 million clones, 95% recorded once. The CDR3 consists of 15 residues. The germline CDR1 and CDR2 sequences are KGHSH and LQKENI. J lost 4 bases, V lost 5 bases, and 4 bases had no gene match. This clone was detected once. The chain recombines TRBV18 with TRBJ2-6; 8 bases are a match to TRBD1. This receptor was obtained from a young man in good health. Sequenced: naive CD4+ T cells sorted from blood. The subset is: CD45RA+ positively selected. Here the CDR3 reads CASSLGTGGANVLTF. In nucleotides, the CDR3 is TGTGCCAGCTCATTAGGGACAGGAGGGGCCAACGTCCTGACTTTC. The full variable domain, in which reference TRBV18 and TRBJ2-6 provide the parts outside the CDR3, is NAGVMQNPRHLVRRRGQEARLRCSPMKGHSHVYWYRQLPEEGLKFMVYLQKENIIDESGMPKERFSAEFPKEGPSILRIQQVVRGDSAAYFCASSLGTGGANVLTFGAGSRLTVL.